This T cell receptor beta chain comes out of a study of blood T cell repertoires in COVID-19 (dated by TCRdb to the early 2020s). General notes on the study: Samples from collaborators originated in the United States, Italy and Spain and spanned both the acute and convalescent phases of COVID-19. The prospective study material was composed of cDNA or gDNA derived from T cells, B-cell-depleted T cells, or PBMCs. Subjects who had been exposed to COVID-19, were actively infected with it, or had recovered from it provided the deeply sampled blood TCRbeta repertoires that made up the dataset. The repertoires were released in a freely available public database intended as a resource for research on the immune response to SARS-CoV-2. The samples were drawn from two sources: the first 160 participants of the ongoing ImmuneRACE study, and fewer than 1,500 subjects contributed by 6 global collaborators. Nearly every sample came with metadata listing a de-identified subject ID, COVID-19 status, age in years and sex. Where HLA class I and class II types were available, the types were taken from metadata supplied by the sample provider, not from assay-based typing. Study-wide findings and limitations: How much clinical and demographic metadata was included differed by source and by participant, and the metadata was provided uncurated.

V has 6 bases trimmed and J has 3 bases trimmed; junction bases matching no gene number 2. From the germline V gene (reference sequence), CDR1 is MNHEY and CDR2 is SMNVEV. Including cysteine and phenylalanine, the CDR3 has 13 amino acids. Of the read, only the CDR3 DNA is kept; its 39 bases are in frame from base 1. Note on this clone: Its specific antigen is unknown. Base qualities are not provided; no much larger clone lies one nucleotide away.

The immunoSEQ Assay, a bias-controlled multiplex PCR, was used to amplify TCRbeta CDR3 regions from genomic DNA. As for the authors' bioinformatics: Within the assay, amplification of reference gene primers was used to estimate how many nucleated cells each sample contained. To quantify the absolute abundance of each unique TCRbeta CDR3 rearrangement, sequence reads were collapsed and filtered. For each sample, productive Simpson clonality was calculated as the square root of Simpson's diversity index across productive rearrangements. TCRdb's version of the immuneACCESS table is confined to in-frame rearrangements and falls short of the full clone set. An unresolved V gene accounts for under half of the shortfall where checked; the remainder is of unknown origin. The V and J calls and the clone size are those of that table, but D and trimming were determined from the DNA. A total of approximately 170,000 clones appear in this sample, under 90% of them only once. 8% to 11% of the sample comes from the top ten.

Whole blood was collected in K2EDTA tubes by collaborating institutions according to the institutions' own protocols. For TCRbeta analysis, collaborators shipped samples in one of three forms: frozen whole blood, isolated PBMCs, or DNA extracted from either of those sample types. The sample taken for sequencing was peripheral blood. The source of this sequence is a woman over 75 with active or convalescent COVID-19. The sequence links TRBV27 to TRBJ2-1; the central 7 bases match TRBD1. The CDR3 corresponds to CASRQGVYNEQFF. Here is the DNA: TGTGCCAGCAGGCAGGGGGTCTACAATGAGCAGTTCTTC.